This T cell receptor (beta chain) originates from a study of Graves' ophthalmopathy and Graves' hyperthyroidism. General study points: A majority of expanded thyroid clonotypes exceeding 0.001 frequency were likewise present in blood. In predicting ophthalmopathy progression, the model reached approximately 71% sensitivity and about 73% specificity.

The authors diagnosed from clinical symptoms, serum thyroxine, TRAb, thyroid ultrasound and orbital computed tomography. Amplification of the TCR beta CDR3 regions used RNA transcripts (as template). HTBI primers were employed in first-round RT-PCR, then a second-round multiplex PCR followed. TCRdb reanalysed the multiplex PCR reads using MiXCR and keeps one entry per CDR3 protein. Among roughly 1.1 million distinct CDR3 sequences, about two fifths were seen once, and the ten largest hold 11%. This clonotype was seen many times. The antigen remains undetermined. Sequencing used peripheral blood or thyroid tissue (not recorded which). The receptor's source is an adult man with Graves' hyperthyroidism.

The CDR3 DNA is TGTGCCAGCAGCTTAGAAGGCAGGGAACAAGAGACCCAGTACTTC. Amino acid sequence: CASSLEGREQETQYF. The V call is TRBV7-9, the J call TRBJ2-5; the D gene is possibly TRBD1 (5 bases). The germline CDR1 and CDR2 sequences are SEHNR and FQNEAQ (reference sequence). The CDR3 runs 15 residues. V gave up 1 base and J gave up 2 bases, with 11 bases separating them.